What follows describes a single TCR beta chain. Trimming left V 4 bases short and J 2 bases short, with 13 bases between. The CDR3 is made up of 15 amino acids. Looked up from germline, CDR1 is KGHDR and CDR2 is SFDVKD. This specimen comes from a study of blood T cell repertoires in COVID-19. Study-level background: The analysed material was cDNA or gDNA that came from T cells, B-cell-depleted T cells, or PBMCs.

Under the authors' procedure: Counts of nucleated cells, estimated from reference gene primer amplification, were obtained. Using immunoSEQ multiplex PCR, the repertoire was profiled, and TCRdb retains in-frame clones only, with some absent. The V and J calls and clone size are taken from that table; D and trimming were inferred from the DNA. Among some 210,000 clones, more than 70% were seen once, and the ten largest hold 2.5% to 3.5%. The TCR comes from a man in his forties or fifties with active or convalescent COVID-19. Sequencing was performed on peripheral blood. V gene TRBV24-1 combines with J gene TRBJ2-5; perhaps TRBD1 as D (6 bases). CDR3 bases: TGTGCCACCAGTGAGCCGGTGGGGGCACAAGAGACCCAGTACTTC. Its protein is CATSEPVGAQETQYF.